Sequencing of this T cell receptor beta chain was carried out in a study of OX40 agonist ivuxolimab in advanced cancers. Study in general: The patients' treatment was ivuxolimab, an agonistic anti-OX40 (CD134) antibody.

Using immunoSEQ multiplex PCR, the repertoire was profiled, and TCRdb retains in-frame clones only, with some absent. The sample has 90,000 to 95,000 clones; about 90% are singletons. The V gene's germline CDR1 is SGHAT and CDR2 FQNNGV. V was cut by 3 bases and J by 4 bases, with 19 bases left in between. This CDR3 is built from 17 residues. As regards this clone: The target antigen is unknown.

Whole-study results and caveats: At 0.1 to 3.0 mg/kg, clonal expansion of CD4+ and CD8+ blood T cells had occurred by week 6.

The receptor was derived from an adult with an advanced solid tumor such as melanoma, head and neck, liver or kidney cancer. J is TRBJ1-5 and V is TRBV11-2; D gene unclear. The sequenced sample was CD4+ or CD8+ T cells sorted from blood, obtained in a trial of the OX40 agonist ivuxolimab. The CDR3, as DNA: TGTGCCAGCAGCTTTGCGCCATCCGAGGGTAGTAATCAGCCCCAGCATTTT. Its protein is CASSFAPSEGSNQPQHF.